Below are 23 T cell receptor beta chains sequenced from a single sample in a study of blood T cell repertoires in COVID-19. The repertoire was sequenced with immunoSEQ multiplex PCR; TCRdb's copy has only in-frame clones and lacks some. This table holds roughly 160,000 clones, about 85% found once. Sample: peripheral blood. The receptors originated from a woman aged 80 or older with COVID-19, enrolled during active disease.

This chain joins TRBV7-2 and TRBJ2-7, with D perhaps matching TRBD1 (5 bases). With 3 bases removed from V and 5 bases from J, the gap between germline ends came to 23 bases. Germline V lookup: CDR1 SGHTA, CDR2 FQGNSA. The CDR3 is 17 amino acids. CDR3 protein: CASSFDPNRPQRHEQYF. The CDR3, as DNA: TGTGCCAGCAGCTTCGATCCTAACAGGCCTCAGCGCCACGAGCAGTACTTC.

This chain connects TRBV5-4 to TRBJ1-2; TRBD1 matches 7 bases. This CDR3 region has 17 residues. Per germline, CDR1 SGHNT and CDR2 YYREEE (reference sequence). V shed 3 bases, J shed 1 base, and the junction held 12 bases outside the gene matches. CDR3 DNA: TGTGCCAGCAGCTACGGAGGGGCAGGGACAGTTAACTATGGCTACACCTTC. It encodes CASSYGGAGTVNYGYTF.

This sequence joins TRBV3-1 (or the pseudogene TRBV3-2) and TRBJ1-6; the D gene is possibly TRBD1 (5 bases). The CDR3 runs to 14 residues. Germline CDR1 LGHDT, CDR2 YNNKEL (reference sequence). Trimming removed 1 base at V and 10 bases at J, with 11 bases between. In DNA form, the CDR3 reads TGTGCCAGCAGCCAAGCTACGGGGGACTCACCCCTCCACTTT. Translation gives CASSQATGDSPLHF.

This clone came up a few times. In nucleotides, the CDR3 is TGTGCCAGCAGTGAAGCGACAGGGACGAACACTGAAGCTTTCTTT. Translated, it gives CASSEATGTNTEAFF. V gene TRBV6-1 combines with J gene TRBJ1-1, with 7 bases that match TRBD1. Losses at the gene ends were 0 bases for V and 1 base for J; bases not matched to a gene: 2. This CDR3 comprises 15 residues. Germline V gene data show CDR1 as MNHNS and CDR2 as SASEGT.

This clone was counted a single time. At the DNA level, this CDR3 is encoded by other sequences in the same sample as well. The J gene is TRBJ1-1, the V gene TRBV7-3; weak D call: TRBD1 (5 bases). Germline V gene data show CDR1 as SGHTA and CDR2 as FQGTGA. The CDR3 is made up of 13 amino acids. V gave up 2 bases and J gave up 4 bases, with 8 bases separating them. CDR3 residues: CASSLQGGTEAFF. CDR3 in DNA: TGTGCCAGCAGCTTACAGGGCGGCACTGAAGCTTTCTTT.

The V gene is TRBV9, the J gene TRBJ2-3, with TRBD2 matching 8 bases. The CDR3 sequence is 16 residues long. Trimming took 6 bases from V and 3 from J; bases not matched to a gene: 12. The germline gives CDR1 SGDLS, CDR2 YYNGEE. The CDR3, as DNA: TGTGCCAGCACCTCCCTCCGGGGGGGCCCGACAGATACGCAGTATTTT. It codes for CASTSLRGGPTDTQYF.

The genes are TRBV3-1 (or the pseudogene TRBV3-2) and TRBJ2-2; TRBD1 aligns across 9 bases. From germline, CDR1 is LGHDT and CDR2 YNNKEL (reference sequence). This CDR3 has 16 residues. V lost 4 bases to trimming and J lost 2 bases; unmatched junction nucleotides: 5. This CDR3 is CASSRDRDTNTGELFF. The CDR3 region has the DNA TGTGCCAGCAGCCGGGACAGGGACACTAACACCGGGGAGCTGTTTTTT.

CDR3 in amino acids: CASKEGSDTQYF. The CDR3 coding sequence is TGTGCCAGCAAGGAGGGGTCAGATACGCAGTATTTT. The chain couples TRBV6-5 to TRBJ2-3; TRBD2 is a possible D gene (6 bases). With 7 bases removed from V and 4 bases from J, the gap between germline ends came to 9 bases. Germline V CDR1 and CDR2: MNHEY, SVGAGI. This CDR3 has 12 residues.

V usage is TRBV5-5 and J usage is TRBJ1-2; tentatively, D is TRBD1 (6 bases). Germline CDR1 reads SGHKS; CDR2 reads YYEKEE (reference sequence). Trimming stripped 0 bases from V and 5 bases from J, with 11 bases between. This CDR3 has 14 amino acids. The CDR3 DNA sequence: TGTGCCAGCAGCTTGGGGACAGTGGATTATGGCTACACCTTC. Translated, it gives CASSLGTVDYGYTF.

V and J are TRBV4-1 and TRBJ1-3; D gene uncertain. Trimming removed 4 bases at V and 0 bases at J, with 13 bases between. The CDR3 spans 16 residues. From germline, CDR1 is MGHRA and CDR2 YSYEKL. CDR3 DNA: TGCGCCAGCAGCCGCCTCCACAGTAGCTCTGGAAACACCATATATTTT. Residues: CASSRLHSSSGNTIYF.

The gene calls are TRBV11-2 and TRBJ1-2; 7 bases line up with TRBD1. The CDR3 is made up of 13 amino acids. Germline values: CDR1 SGHAT, CDR2 FQNNGV. The junction had 4 bases not matched to a gene; V was cut back by 3 bases and J by 6 bases. The CDR3 region has the DNA TGTGCCAGCAGCTTTGAGGGGGCAAATGGCTACACCTTC. Amino acids: CASSFEGANGYTF. Combining the CDR3 with reference TRBV11-2 and TRBJ1-2 gives the whole variable domain EAGVAQSPRYKIIEKRQSVAFWCNPISGHATLYWYQQILGQGPKLLIQFQNNGVVDDSQLPKDRFSAERLKGVDSTLKIQPAKLEDSAVYLCASSFEGANGYTFGSGTRLTVV.

The chain employs TRBV4-1 and TRBJ1-4; the D gene is possibly TRBD1 (6 bases). CDR1 is MGHRA and CDR2 is YSYEKL in the germline V gene. V was shortened by 2 bases and J by 11 bases, with 12 bases between the two germline ends. The CDR3 length is 13 residues. The CDR3 spells CASSQYSQGKLFF. CDR3 sequence (DNA): TGCGCCAGCAGCCAATACTCCCAGGGGAAACTGTTTTTT.

As to this clone: Other DNA sequences in this sample translate to the same CDR3. The chain is built from TRBV27 and TRBJ1-4; a possible D gene is TRBD1 (5 bases). The germline gives CDR1 MNHEY, CDR2 SMNVEV (reference sequence). Trimming pared 1 base from V and 5 bases from J, leaving 8 bases between. This CDR3 is 14 amino acids long. The chain's CDR3 is CASSLWGGNEKLFF. The CDR3 nucleotides are TGTGCCAGCAGTTTATGGGGGGGGAATGAAAAACTGTTTTTT.

The rearrangement links TRBV5-1 to TRBJ1-1; 7 bases line up with TRBD1. CDR3 length: 15 amino acids. V trimming: 4 bases; J trimming: 4 bases; junction bases outside the gene matches: 10. The germline V gene has CDR1 SGHRS and CDR2 YFSETQ. CDR3 amino acids: CASSATHRGGTEAFF. CDR3 bases: TGCGCCAGCAGCGCCACCCACAGGGGAGGCACTGAAGCTTTCTTT.

This CDR3 reads CASSYGQGNSPLHF. The CDR3 region has the DNA TGTGCCAGCAGTTACGGACAGGGAAATTCACCCCTCCACTTT. The V call is TRBV28, the J call TRBJ1-6; TRBD1 agrees at 8 bases. V trimming: 4 bases; J trimming: 7 bases; junction bases outside the gene matches: 3. This CDR3 has 14 amino acids. The germline gives CDR1 MDHEN, CDR2 SYDVKM.

Only one count was recorded for this clone. The genes are TRBV6-1 and TRBJ2-6, with D tentatively TRBD1 (5 bases). CDR1 and CDR2 (germline): MNHNS, SASEGT. V gave up 3 bases and J gave up 0 bases, with 21 bases separating them. CDR3 length equals 20 residues. This CDR3 reads CASSEFRVGMWVSGANVLTF. CDR3 bases: TGTGCCAGCAGTGAGTTCAGGGTCGGTATGTGGGTCTCTGGGGCCAACGTCCTGACTTTC.

The genes are TRBV28 and TRBJ2-4; 8 bases map to TRBD2. The J segment lost 8 bases and the V segment lost 4 bases, leaving 13 bases of the junction unmatched. The CDR3 extends over 16 amino acids. Per the germline V gene, CDR1 is MDHEN and CDR2 is SYDVKM. In DNA, the CDR3 is TGTGCCAGCAGTTCCAGACTAGCGCGTAAGCAACACATTCAGTACTTC. It yields the protein CASSSRLARKQHIQYF.

This chain uses TRBV21-1 with TRBJ1-1; the table's D gene call, TRBD1, was not cross checked with the DNA. TRBV21-1 constitutes a pseudogene. There are 14 residues in the CDR3. The CDR3 bases are TGTGCCAGCAGCAGAGGACAGGGGCGTACTGAAGCTTTCTTT. It translates to CASSRGQGRTEAFF.

The J gene is TRBJ1-4, the V gene TRBV5-1; perhaps TRBD1 as D (5 bases). Germline CDR1 SGHRS, CDR2 YFSETQ. This CDR3 is 15 amino acids long. V was trimmed by 1 base and J by 4 bases, leaving 11 bases between them. The DNA of the CDR3 is TGCGCCAGCAGCTTGTTGTTAGGGGATAATGAAAAACTGTTTTTT. This gives the protein CASSLLLGDNEKLFF.

The chain has TRBV19 and TRBJ1-5; 7 nucleotides line up with TRBD1. Germline trimming cut 2 bases from V and 1 base from J; bases unmatched to any gene: 2. This CDR3 is 15 amino acids long. CDR1 and CDR2 (germline): LNHDA, SQIVND (reference sequence). This chain's CDR3 is CASSISGGSNQPQHF. The CDR3 coding sequence is TGTGCCAGTAGTATATCAGGGGGGAGCAATCAGCCCCAGCATTTT.

The J gene is TRBJ1-2, the V gene TRBV6-2 or TRBV6-3; the D is unclear. This CDR3 comprises 13 residues. The V and J ends lost 4 bases and 4 bases respectively, with 10 bases between them. Germline CDR1 and CDR2: MNHEY and SVGEGT. In DNA form, the CDR3 reads TGTGCCAGCAGTTGGGAGCTTCCCTATGGCTACACCTTC. This encodes CASSWELPYGYTF.

The chain has TRBV5-1 and TRBJ2-3, with TRBD1 matching over 9 bases. Germline V gene data show CDR1 as SGHRS and CDR2 as YFSETQ. J lost 6 bases, V lost 4 bases, and 6 bases had no gene match. The CDR3 consists of 14 residues. The CDR3 sequence is CASSTDRGKDTQYF. CDR3 sequence (DNA): TGCGCCAGCAGCACGGACAGGGGTAAGGATACGCAGTATTTT.

This clone was detected a few times. Other nucleotide sequences in the sample specify the same CDR3. The chain carries TRBV4-2 and TRBJ1-1, with D perhaps matching TRBD1 (5 bases). V was shortened by 3 bases and J by 1 base, with 12 bases between the two germline ends. The germline gives CDR1 LGHNA, CDR2 YNFKEQ. This CDR3 spans 15 amino acids. CDR3 sequence reads: CASSQVGGSNTEAFF. CDR3 bases: TGTGCCAGCAGCCAGGTGGGGGGATCGAACACTGAAGCTTTCTTT.